These 24 T cell receptor beta chains share one sample of origin, sequenced in a study of blood T cell repertoires in COVID-19. Some clones are missing from TCRdb's copy, which holds only in-frame ones; the method was immunoSEQ multiplex PCR. The data hold about 400,000 clones, with more than 85% observed a single time. Sample: peripheral blood. The receptor source for this set is a human donor in a cohort sampled during active COVID-19.

This chain connects TRBV3-1 (or the pseudogene TRBV3-2) to TRBJ2-1; 11 bases are a match to TRBD2. Germline V lookup: CDR1 LGHDT, CDR2 YNNKEL (reference sequence). The CDR3 contains 20 residues. Trimming cost V 1 base and J 9 bases; bases outside gene matches: 20. CDR3 in DNA: TGTGCCAGCAGCCAAGTTTCCGGTGTTAGCGGGAGGGCCCGATCAGGTGAGCAGTTCTTC. It yields the protein CASSQVSGVSGRARSGEQFF.

The V call is TRBV7-2, the J call TRBJ2-5; no reliable D call. The CDR3 covers 14 residues. Trimming took 5 bases from V and 1 from J, leaving 11 bases between them. Germline-derived CDR1 and CDR2 are SGHTA and FQGNSA. CDR3 amino acids: CASSTDLFQETQYF. CDR3 nucleotide sequence: TGTGCCAGCAGCACTGACTTGTTCCAAGAGACCCAGTACTTC.

The chain couples TRBV28 to TRBJ2-3, with 11 bases fitting TRBD1. The CDR3 runs 15 residues. Trimming removed 7 bases from V and 3 bases from J; junction bases left unmatched: 6. CDR1 and CDR2 from the germline V gene are MDHEN and SYDVKM. CDR3 sequence reads: CASKDRGLGTDTQYF. CDR3 nucleotides: TGTGCCAGCAAGGACAGGGGGCTCGGGACAGATACGCAGTATTTT.

The chain employs TRBV3-1 (or the pseudogene TRBV3-2) and TRBJ2-5; 7 bases line up with TRBD1. Per germline, CDR1 LGHDT and CDR2 YNNKEL (reference sequence). There are 14 residues in the CDR3. The junction had 4 bases not matched to a gene; V was cut back by 1 base and J by 5 bases. CDR3 residues: CASSQGRGLETQYF. DNA for the CDR3: TGTGCCAGCAGCCAAGGCAGGGGGTTGGAGACCCAGTACTTC.

The V call is TRBV5-1, the J call TRBJ2-7; 11 bases are a match to TRBD1. V dropped 2 bases and J dropped 2; count of bases not matched to a gene: 3. The CDR3 loop spans 15 amino acids. Germline CDR1 reads SGHRS; CDR2 reads YFSETQ. The CDR3 protein is CASSFGTGGTYEQYF. The CDR3 DNA follows: TGCGCCAGCAGCTTCGGGACAGGGGGAACCTACGAGCAGTACTTC.

The rearrangement links TRBV5-4 to TRBJ1-2, with 8 bases lining up with TRBD1. This CDR3 region has 14 residues. The V and J ends lost 4 bases and 4 bases, in that order; junction bases with no gene match: 6. Germline CDR1 SGHNT, CDR2 YYREEE (reference sequence). CDR3 DNA: TGTGCCAGCAGCACCGGACAGGGCGGCTATGGCTACACCTTC. Translation gives CASSTGQGGYGYTF.

The gene calls are TRBV5-8 and TRBJ2-7; possibly TRBD2 for D (5 bases). The CDR3 covers 12 residues. Germline CDR1 and CDR2: SGHTS and YDEGEE. V lost 4 bases, J lost 8 bases, and 13 bases lay in between. The DNA for the CDR3 is TGTGCCAGCAGCCCCGGTCGGAGGCAGCAGTACTTC. Translation: CASSPGRRQQYF.

The chain carries TRBV5-6 and TRBJ2-7; weak D call: TRBD2 (7 bases). CDR3 length: 16 residues. Germline V gene lookup returns CDR1 SGHDT and CDR2 YYEEEE. V dropped 1 base and J dropped 3 bases, with 17 bases sitting between them. The CDR3 loop is CASSLRSGGLLYEQYF. DNA for the CDR3: TGTGCCAGCAGCTTGAGGTCGGGGGGCCTACTCTACGAGCAGTACTTC. Supplemented by reference TRBV5-6 and TRBJ2-7, the full variable domain reads DAGVTQSPTHLIKTRGQQVTLRCSPKSGHDTVSWYQQALGQGPQFIFQYYEEEERQRGNFPDRFSGHQFPNYSSELNVNALLLGDSALYLCASSLRSGGLLYEQYFGPGTRLTVT.

Only a few counts were recorded for this clone. This chain joins TRBV11-1 and TRBJ2-2, with D unclear. CDR3 length: 12 amino acids. V lost 3 bases and J 8 bases, leaving 7 bases between the germline ends. Germline V gene lookup returns CDR1 SGHAT and CDR2 FQDESV (reference sequence). Written as DNA, the CDR3 is TGTGCCAGCAGCTTCCCAGGTGGGGAGCTGTTTTTT. This codes for CASSFPGGELFF.

V is TRBV18 and J is TRBJ2-5; TRBD2 aligns across 8 bases. The junction had 12 bases not matched to a gene; V was cut back by 4 bases and J by 5 bases. Looked up from germline, CDR1 is KGHSH and CDR2 is LQKENI. The CDR3 runs 16 residues. In DNA form, the CDR3 reads TGTGCCAGCTCACTCCCCGGAAGCGGGAGTGGGGAGACCCAGTACTTC. This encodes CASSLPGSGSGETQYF.

The chain combines TRBV28 with TRBJ1-6; D is ambiguous. This CDR3 spans 16 amino acids. With 4 bases removed from V and 0 bases from J, the gap between germline ends came to 10 bases. The germline CDR1 and CDR2 sequences are MDHEN and SYDVKM. The CDR3 is CASSSEQTSYNSPLHF. The CDR3 region has the DNA TGTGCCAGCAGTTCAGAACAGACCTCCTATAATTCACCCCTCCACTTT. The full variable domain, its missing parts supplied by reference TRBV28 and TRBJ1-6, is DVKVTQSSRYLVKRTGEKVFLECVQDMDHENMFWYRQDPGLGLRLIYFSYDVKMKEKGDIPEGYSVSREKKERFSLILESASTNQTSMYLCASSSEQTSYNSPLHFGNGTRLTVT.

The genes are TRBV2 and TRBJ2-2; the D gene is possibly TRBD2 (7 bases). V lost 6 bases to trimming and J lost 5 bases, with 22 bases between them. Per germline, CDR1 SNHLY and CDR2 FYNNEI. The CDR3 extends over 17 amino acids. The CDR3 region is CASRRSRGAWGTGELFF. Written as DNA, the CDR3 is TGTGCCAGCAGGAGGTCCCGGGGGGCCTGGGGGACCGGGGAGCTGTTTTTT.

The CDR3 sequence is CASSRAGRDYGYTF. CDR3 in DNA: TGTGCCAGTAGTAGGGCCGGGAGGGACTATGGCTACACCTTC. J is TRBJ1-2 and V is TRBV19; D is unclear. V gave up 4 bases and J gave up 3 bases, with 12 bases separating them. The V gene's germline CDR1 is LNHDA and CDR2 SQIVND (reference sequence). The CDR3 spans 14 residues.

This chain uses TRBV5-6 with TRBJ1-5; 7 nucleotides line up with TRBD1. Losses at the gene ends were 6 bases for V and 5 bases for J; bases not matched to a gene: 14. Per germline, CDR1 SGHDT and CDR2 YYEEEE. The CDR3 sequence is 16 residues long. CDR3 sequence reads: CASTPSLRGPYQPQHF. The DNA for the CDR3 is TGTGCCAGCACCCCGTCTTTGAGGGGGCCGTATCAGCCCCAGCATTTT.

V is TRBV5-6 and J is TRBJ2-7, with D possibly matching TRBD1 (6 bases). V was shortened by 4 bases and J by 3 bases, with 14 bases between the two germline ends. The CDR3 length is 14 residues. Per the germline V gene, CDR1 is SGHDT and CDR2 is YYEEEE. The CDR3 sequence is CASSLTGINYEQYF. The CDR3 DNA reads TGTGCCAGCAGCCTAACAGGGATTAACTACGAGCAGTACTTC.

This clone was seen more than once but under ten times. The DNA for the CDR3 is TGCGCCAGCAGCGTCCAGGGGGGCGGTGAGCAGTTCTTC. It yields the protein CASSVQGGGEQFF. The chain couples TRBV5-1 to TRBJ2-1; a possible D gene is TRBD1 (7 bases). Trimming took 4 bases from V and 9 from J, leaving 14 bases between them. This CDR3 contains 13 residues. The V gene's germline CDR1 is SGHRS and CDR2 YFSETQ.

Note on this clone: This sample also contains other DNA sequences that code for the same CDR3. The J gene is TRBJ2-3, the V gene TRBV2; D unresolved. This CDR3 contains 12 residues. Trimming left V 6 bases short and J 0 bases short, with 4 bases between. CDR1 is SNHLY, CDR2 FYNNEI, per germline. The CDR3 nucleotides are TGTGCCAGCAGCTACAGCACAGATACGCAGTATTTT. Amino acids: CASSYSTDTQYF.

The CDR3 here is CASRASGGHTQYF. CDR3 sequence (DNA): TGTGCCAGCAGAGCTAGCGGGGGACATACGCAGTATTTT. The chain is built from TRBV12-3 or TRBV12-4 and TRBJ2-3; 10 positions agree with TRBD2. Unmatched junction bases numbered 4, after V lost 6 bases and J lost 7 bases. There are 13 residues in the CDR3.

The chain is built from TRBV4-2 and TRBJ2-1, with 12 bases matching TRBD2. Trimming at V came to 1 base and at J to 8 bases, leaving 15 bases not matched to a gene. In germline, CDR1 is LGHNA, CDR2 YNFKEQ. This CDR3 comprises 19 residues. CDR3 sequence: CASSQVSSLAGGDSHEQFF. The CDR3, as DNA: TGTGCCAGCAGCCAAGTGTCTTCTCTAGCGGGAGGGGACTCGCATGAGCAGTTCTTC.

A word on this clone: This sample also contains other DNA sequences that code for the same CDR3. V and J are TRBV9 and TRBJ2-1; the match to TRBD2 covers 7 bases. Losses at the gene ends were 4 bases for V and 4 bases for J; bases not matched to a gene: 8. CDR3 length: 15 residues. The V gene's germline CDR1 is SGDLS and CDR2 YYNGEE. CDR3 sequence: CASSPRLAEYNEQFF. CDR3 nucleotides: TGTGCCAGCAGCCCCCGACTAGCAGAGTACAATGAGCAGTTCTTC.

For this clone: Other DNA sequences in this specimen translate into the identical CDR3. V gene TRBV6-5 combines with J gene TRBJ2-3; weak D call: TRBD2 (6 bases). The germline V gene encodes CDR1 MNHEY and CDR2 SVGAGI. The CDR3 runs to 14 residues. Trimming cost V 2 bases and J 0 bases, with 6 bases left between them. The CDR3 coding sequence is TGTGCCAGCAGTTACGGAGGGAGCACAGATACGCAGTATTTT. This encodes CASSYGGSTDTQYF.

Note on this clone: This sample includes further DNA sequences coding for the same CDR3. The rearrangement links TRBV30 to TRBJ2-7; 9 nucleotides align to TRBD1. Germline lookup yields CDR1 GTSNPN and CDR2 SVGIG (reference sequence). The CDR3 is 13 residues long. V dropped 2 bases and J dropped 2; count of bases not matched to a gene: 1. In DNA form, the CDR3 reads TGTGCCTGGAGTAGGGACAGGGCCTACGAGCAGTACTTC. Amino acid sequence: CAWSRDRAYEQYF.

The chain links TRBV28 to TRBJ2-1; TRBD2 matches at 10 bases. The CDR3 contains 17 residues. With V trimmed by 5 bases and J by 4 bases, 11 bases remained unmatched. The germline gives CDR1 MDHEN, CDR2 SYDVKM. CDR3 sequence: CASSHPPEREGYNEQFF. The DNA of the CDR3 is TGTGCCAGCAGTCACCCCCCGGAGCGGGAGGGGTACAATGAGCAGTTCTTC.

The DNA for the CDR3 is TGCGCCAGCAGCTTGGTACTAGCGGGAGGCAAAGTGTACAATGAGCAGTTCTTC. Translated, it gives CASSLVLAGGKVYNEQFF. This chain connects TRBV5-1 to TRBJ2-1, with 12 bases aligning to TRBD2. Germline CDR1 and CDR2: SGHRS and YFSETQ. The V and J ends lost 0 bases and 4 bases, in that order; junction bases with no gene match: 8. The CDR3 totals 18 residues.